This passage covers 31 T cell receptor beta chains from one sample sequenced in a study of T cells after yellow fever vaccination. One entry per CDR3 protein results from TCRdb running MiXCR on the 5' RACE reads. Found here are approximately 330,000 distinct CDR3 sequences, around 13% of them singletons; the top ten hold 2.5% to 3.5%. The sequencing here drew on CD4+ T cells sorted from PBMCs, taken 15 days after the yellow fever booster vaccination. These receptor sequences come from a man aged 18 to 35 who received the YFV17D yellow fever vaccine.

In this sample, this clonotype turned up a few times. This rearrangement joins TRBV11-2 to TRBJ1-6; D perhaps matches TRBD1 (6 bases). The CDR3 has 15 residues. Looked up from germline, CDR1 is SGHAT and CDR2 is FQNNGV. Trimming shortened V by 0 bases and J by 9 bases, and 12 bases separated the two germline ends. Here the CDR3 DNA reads TGTGCCAGCAGCTTAGAGCCGGGGGCCGTTTCACCCCTCCACTTT. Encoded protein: CASSLEPGAVSPLHF.

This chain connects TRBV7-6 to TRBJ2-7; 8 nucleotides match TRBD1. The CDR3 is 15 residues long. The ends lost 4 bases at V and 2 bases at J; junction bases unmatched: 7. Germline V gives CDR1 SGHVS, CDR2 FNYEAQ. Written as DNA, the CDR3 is TGTGCCAGCAGCTCACCCACGGGACAGGCCTACGAGCAGTACTTC. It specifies CASSSPTGQAYEQYF.

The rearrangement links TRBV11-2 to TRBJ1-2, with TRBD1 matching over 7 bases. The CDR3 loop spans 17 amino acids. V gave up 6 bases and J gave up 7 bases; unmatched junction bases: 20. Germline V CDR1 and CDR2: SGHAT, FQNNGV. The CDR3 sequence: CASRILRDRRGLGGYTF. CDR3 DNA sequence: TGTGCCAGCAGAATACTCCGGGACAGAAGGGGTCTTGGTGGCTACACCTTC. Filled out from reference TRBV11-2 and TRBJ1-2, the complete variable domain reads EAGVAQSPRYKIIEKRQSVAFWCNPISGHATLYWYQQILGQGPKLLIQFQNNGVVDDSQLPKDRFSAERLKGVDSTLKIQPAKLEDSAVYLCASRILRDRRGLGGYTFGSGTRLTVV.

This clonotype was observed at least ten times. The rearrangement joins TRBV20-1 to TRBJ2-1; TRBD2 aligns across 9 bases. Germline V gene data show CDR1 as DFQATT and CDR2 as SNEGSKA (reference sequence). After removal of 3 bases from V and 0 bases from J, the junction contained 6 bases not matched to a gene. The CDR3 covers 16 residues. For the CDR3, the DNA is TGCAGTGCTAGCGTCTTAGCGGGGGCCTCCTACAATGAGCAGTTCTTC. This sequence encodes CSASVLAGASYNEQFF.

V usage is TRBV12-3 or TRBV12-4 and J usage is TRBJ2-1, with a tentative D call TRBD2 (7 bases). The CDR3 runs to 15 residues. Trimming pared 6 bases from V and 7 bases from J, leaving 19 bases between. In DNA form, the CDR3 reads TGTGCCAGCAGCCTAGGGGGGGGAGTGAGGAATGAGCAGTTCTTC. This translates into CASSLGGGVRNEQFF.

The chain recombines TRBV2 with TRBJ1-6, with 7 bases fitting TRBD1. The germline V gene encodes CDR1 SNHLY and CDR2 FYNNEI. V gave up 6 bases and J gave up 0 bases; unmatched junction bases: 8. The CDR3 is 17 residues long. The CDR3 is CASSGGGQSSYNSPLHF. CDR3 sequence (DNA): TGTGCCAGCAGCGGGGGGGGACAGAGCTCCTATAATTCACCCCTCCACTTT.

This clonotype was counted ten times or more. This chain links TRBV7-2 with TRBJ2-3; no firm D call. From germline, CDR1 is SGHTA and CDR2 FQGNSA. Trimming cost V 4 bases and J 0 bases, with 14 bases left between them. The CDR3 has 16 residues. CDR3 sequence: CASSSGLWASTDTQYF. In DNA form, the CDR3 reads TGTGCCAGCAGCTCCGGGCTGTGGGCTAGCACAGATACGCAGTATTTT.

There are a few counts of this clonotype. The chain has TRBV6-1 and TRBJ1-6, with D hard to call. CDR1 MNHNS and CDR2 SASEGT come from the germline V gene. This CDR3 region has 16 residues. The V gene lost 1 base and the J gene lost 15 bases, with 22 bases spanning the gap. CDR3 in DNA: TGTGCCAGCAGTGAAGACTCCGGCACCTACGGTATGATCCTCCACTTT. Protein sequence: CASSEDSGTYGMILHF.

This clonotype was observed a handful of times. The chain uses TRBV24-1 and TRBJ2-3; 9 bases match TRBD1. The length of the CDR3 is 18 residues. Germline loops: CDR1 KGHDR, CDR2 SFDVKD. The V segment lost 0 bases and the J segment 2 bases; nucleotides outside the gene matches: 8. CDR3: CATSDLYGQGKSTDTQYF. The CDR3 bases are TGTGCCACCAGTGATTTGTACGGACAGGGGAAATCCACAGATACGCAGTATTTT.

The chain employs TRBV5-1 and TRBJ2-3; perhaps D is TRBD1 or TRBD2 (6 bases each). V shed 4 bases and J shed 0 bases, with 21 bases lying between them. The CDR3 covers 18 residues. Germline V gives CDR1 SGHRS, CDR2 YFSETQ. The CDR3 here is CASSVDFGGYSSTDTQYF. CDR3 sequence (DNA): TGCGCCAGCAGCGTAGACTTCGGGGGCTACTCTAGCACAGATACGCAGTATTTT.

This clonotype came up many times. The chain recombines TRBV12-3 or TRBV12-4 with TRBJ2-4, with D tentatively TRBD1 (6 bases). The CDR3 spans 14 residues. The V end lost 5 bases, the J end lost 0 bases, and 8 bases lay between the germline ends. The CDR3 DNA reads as TGTGCCAGCAGTGGACAGCTAGCCAAAAACATTCAGTACTTC. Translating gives CASSGQLAKNIQYF.

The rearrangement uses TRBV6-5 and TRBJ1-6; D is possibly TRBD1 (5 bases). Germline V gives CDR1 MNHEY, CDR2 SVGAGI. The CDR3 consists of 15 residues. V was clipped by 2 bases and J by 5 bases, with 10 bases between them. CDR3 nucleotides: TGTGCCAGCAGTTACAGGGGAGGGAATAATTCACCCCTCCACTTT. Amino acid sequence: CASSYRGGNNSPLHF.

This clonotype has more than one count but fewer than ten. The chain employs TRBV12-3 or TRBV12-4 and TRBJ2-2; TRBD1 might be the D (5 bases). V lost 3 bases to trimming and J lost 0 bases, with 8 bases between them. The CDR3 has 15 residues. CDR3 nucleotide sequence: TGTGCCAGCAGTTTGACAGAGGCGAACACCGGGGAGCTGTTTTTT. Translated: CASSLTEANTGELFF.

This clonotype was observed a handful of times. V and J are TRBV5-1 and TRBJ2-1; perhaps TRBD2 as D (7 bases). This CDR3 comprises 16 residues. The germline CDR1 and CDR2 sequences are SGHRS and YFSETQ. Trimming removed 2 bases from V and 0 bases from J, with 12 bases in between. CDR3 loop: CASSLGGGSSYNEQFF. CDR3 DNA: TGCGCCAGCAGCTTAGGGGGGGGCAGCTCCTACAATGAGCAGTTCTTC.

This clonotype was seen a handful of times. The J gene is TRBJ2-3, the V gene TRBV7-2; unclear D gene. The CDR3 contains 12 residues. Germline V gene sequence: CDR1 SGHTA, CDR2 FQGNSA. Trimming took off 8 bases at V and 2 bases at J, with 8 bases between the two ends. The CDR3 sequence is CASGSVTDTQYF. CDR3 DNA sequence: TGTGCCAGCGGATCAGTCACAGATACGCAGTATTTT. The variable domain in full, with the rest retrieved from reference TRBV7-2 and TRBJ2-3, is GAGVSQSPSNKVTEKGKDVELRCDPISGHTALYWYRQSLGQGLEFLIYFQGNSAPDKSGLPSDRFSAERTGGSVSTLTIQRTQQEDSAVYLCASGSVTDTQYFGPGTRLTVL.

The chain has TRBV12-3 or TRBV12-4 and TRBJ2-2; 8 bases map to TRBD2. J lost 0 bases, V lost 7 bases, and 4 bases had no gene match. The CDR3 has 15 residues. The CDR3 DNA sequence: TGTGCCAGCACAGGCGGGGGGACGAACACCGGGGAGCTGTTTTTT. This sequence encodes CASTGGGTNTGELFF.

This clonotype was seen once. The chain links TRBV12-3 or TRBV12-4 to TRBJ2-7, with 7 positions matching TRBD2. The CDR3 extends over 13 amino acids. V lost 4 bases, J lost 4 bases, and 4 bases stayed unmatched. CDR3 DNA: TGTGCCAGCAGTTCCGGACTAGGGTACGAGCAGTACTTC. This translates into CASSSGLGYEQYF.

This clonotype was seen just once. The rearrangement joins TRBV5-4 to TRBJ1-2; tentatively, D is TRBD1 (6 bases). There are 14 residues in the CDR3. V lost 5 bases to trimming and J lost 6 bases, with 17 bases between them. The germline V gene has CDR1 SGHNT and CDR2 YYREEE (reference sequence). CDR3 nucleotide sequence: TGTGCCAGCAGGAGATCACAGGGAGTCGATGGCTACACCTTC. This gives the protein CASRRSQGVDGYTF.

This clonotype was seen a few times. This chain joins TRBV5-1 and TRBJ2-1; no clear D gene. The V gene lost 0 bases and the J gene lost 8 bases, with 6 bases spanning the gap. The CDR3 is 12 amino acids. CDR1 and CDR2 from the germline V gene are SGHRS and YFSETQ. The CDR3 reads CASSLEFHEQFF. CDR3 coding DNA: TGCGCCAGCAGCTTGGAGTTCCATGAGCAGTTCTTC.

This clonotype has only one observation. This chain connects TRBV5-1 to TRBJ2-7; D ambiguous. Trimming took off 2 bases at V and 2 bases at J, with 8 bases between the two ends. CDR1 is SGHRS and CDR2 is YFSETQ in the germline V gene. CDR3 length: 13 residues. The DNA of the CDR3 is TGCGCCAGCAGCTTACTACAGACCTACGAGCAGTACTTC. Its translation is CASSLLQTYEQYF.

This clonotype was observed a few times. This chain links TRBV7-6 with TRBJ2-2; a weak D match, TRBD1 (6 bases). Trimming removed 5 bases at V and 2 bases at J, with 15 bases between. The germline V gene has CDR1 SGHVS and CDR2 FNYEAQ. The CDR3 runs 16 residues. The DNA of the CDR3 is TGTGCCAGCAGCCCCCGACAGGCGATAAACACCGGGGAGCTGTTTTTT. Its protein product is CASSPRQAINTGELFF.

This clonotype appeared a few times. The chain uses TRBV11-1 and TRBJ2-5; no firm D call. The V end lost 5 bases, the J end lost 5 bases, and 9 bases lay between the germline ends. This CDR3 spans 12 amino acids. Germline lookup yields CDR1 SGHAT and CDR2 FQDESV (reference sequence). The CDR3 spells CASSGVAETQYF. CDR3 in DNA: TGTGCCAGCAGCGGCGTCGCGGAGACCCAGTACTTC.

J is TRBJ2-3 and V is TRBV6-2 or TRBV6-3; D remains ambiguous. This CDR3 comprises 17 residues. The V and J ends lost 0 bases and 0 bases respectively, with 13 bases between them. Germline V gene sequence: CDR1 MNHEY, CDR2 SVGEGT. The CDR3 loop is CASSYSAFGESTDTQYF. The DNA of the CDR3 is TGTGCCAGCAGTTACTCGGCTTTCGGAGAAAGCACAGATACGCAGTATTTT.

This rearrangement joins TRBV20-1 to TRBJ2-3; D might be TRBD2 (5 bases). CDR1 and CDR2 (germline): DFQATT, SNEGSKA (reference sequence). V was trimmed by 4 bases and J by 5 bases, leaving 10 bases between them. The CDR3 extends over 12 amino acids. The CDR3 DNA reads TGCAGTGCTAATACCGGGGAAGATACGCAGTATTTT. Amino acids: CSANTGEDTQYF.

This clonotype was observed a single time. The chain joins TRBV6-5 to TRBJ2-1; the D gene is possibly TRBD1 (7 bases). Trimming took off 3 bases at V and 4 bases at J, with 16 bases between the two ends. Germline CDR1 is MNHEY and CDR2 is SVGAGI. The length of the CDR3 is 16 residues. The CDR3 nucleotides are TGTGCCAGCAGTTATACCGGGACAGCGGGTTACAATGAGCAGTTCTTC. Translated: CASSYTGTAGYNEQFF.

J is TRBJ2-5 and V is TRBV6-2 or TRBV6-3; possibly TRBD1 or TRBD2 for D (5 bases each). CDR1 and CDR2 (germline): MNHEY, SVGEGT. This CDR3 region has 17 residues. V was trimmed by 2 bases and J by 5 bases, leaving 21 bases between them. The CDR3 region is CASSYASRDPLGETQYF. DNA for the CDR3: TGTGCCAGCAGTTACGCTAGCCGGGACCCCCTTGGGGAGACCCAGTACTTC.

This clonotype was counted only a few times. CDR3 sequence: CAWSSDRGTGELFF. The CDR3 DNA reads as TGTGCCTGGAGCTCGGACAGGGGAACCGGGGAGCTGTTTTTT. This chain connects TRBV30 to TRBJ2-2, with 9 positions matching TRBD1. V was pared by 3 bases and J by 5 bases, with 4 bases of the junction left unmatched. This CDR3 comprises 14 residues. Germline values: CDR1 GTSNPN, CDR2 SVGIG (reference sequence).

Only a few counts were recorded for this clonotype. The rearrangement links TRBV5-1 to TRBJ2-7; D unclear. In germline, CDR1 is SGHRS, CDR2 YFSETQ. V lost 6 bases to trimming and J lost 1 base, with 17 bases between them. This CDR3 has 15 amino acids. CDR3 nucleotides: TGCGCCAGCACCTGGGGAACGACATTTTCCTACGAGCAGTACTTC. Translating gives CASTWGTTFSYEQYF.

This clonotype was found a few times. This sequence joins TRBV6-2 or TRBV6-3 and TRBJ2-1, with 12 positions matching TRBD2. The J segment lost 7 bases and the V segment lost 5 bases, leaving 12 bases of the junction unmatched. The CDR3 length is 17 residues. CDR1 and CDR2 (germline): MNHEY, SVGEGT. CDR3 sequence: CASSPIFTSGGSNEQFF. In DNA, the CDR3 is TGTGCCAGCAGTCCAATCTTTACTAGCGGGGGGTCTAATGAGCAGTTCTTC.

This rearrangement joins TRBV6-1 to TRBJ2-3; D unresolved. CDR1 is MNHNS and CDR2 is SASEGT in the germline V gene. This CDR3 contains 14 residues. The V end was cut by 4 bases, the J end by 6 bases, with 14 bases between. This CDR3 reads CASSGTWASDTQYF. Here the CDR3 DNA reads TGTGCCAGCAGTGGGACGTGGGCTTCGGATACGCAGTATTTT.

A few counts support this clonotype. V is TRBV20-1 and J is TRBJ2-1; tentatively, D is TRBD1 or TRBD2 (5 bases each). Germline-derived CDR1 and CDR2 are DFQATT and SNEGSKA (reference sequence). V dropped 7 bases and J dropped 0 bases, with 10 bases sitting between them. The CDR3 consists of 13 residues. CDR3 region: CSGEGSSYNEQFF. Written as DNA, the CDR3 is TGCAGTGGTGAGGGGAGCTCCTACAATGAGCAGTTCTTC.